These 8 T cell receptor beta chains were sequenced from one sample in a study of T cell clones after liver transplantation. Clones were read by immunoSEQ multiplex PCR, and TCRdb kept only the in-frame ones, dropping some. The sample carries 95,000 to 110,000 clones, around 84% recorded once. The specimen comprised CD4+ T cells from blood, sampled approximately 4 years after liver transplant. These receptor sequences come from a human patient who received a liver transplant. Some T cells may be graft donor cells.

This clone came up a few times. The chain uses TRBV6-6 and TRBJ2-1; 8 bases match TRBD1. Per the germline V gene, CDR1 is MNHNY and CDR2 is SVGAGI (reference sequence). V was pared by 6 bases and J by 8 bases, with 9 bases of the junction left unmatched. The CDR3 is 14 residues long. CDR3 in DNA: TGTGCCAGCAGCAGACAGGGGTCGAAGGATGAGCAGTTCTTC. It is translated as CASSRQGSKDEQFF.

The CDR3 coding sequence is TGTGCCAGCAGCTCAGCCCCGGGACAAAGGGAGACCCAGTACTTC. It codes for CASSSAPGQRETQYF. The rearrangement joins TRBV5-6 to TRBJ2-5, with D possibly matching TRBD1 (6 bases). Germline CDR1 reads SGHDT; CDR2 reads YYEEEE. V gave up 3 bases and J gave up 5 bases, with 17 bases separating them. The CDR3 totals 15 residues.

This clone was counted between two and nine times. The chain employs TRBV19 and TRBJ2-2, with D possibly being TRBD1 (6 bases). V was clipped by 9 bases and J by 0 bases, with 14 bases between them. CDR1 is LNHDA, CDR2 SQIVND, per germline (reference sequence). The length of the CDR3 is 15 residues. The DNA for the CDR3 is TGTGCCAGCCGGGACACCCTGCCGAACACCGGGGAGCTGTTTTTT. Translating gives CASRDTLPNTGELFF.

The chain has TRBV10-1 and TRBJ2-3; D gene ambiguous. From germline, CDR1 is WNHNN and CDR2 SYGVQD (reference sequence). The CDR3 is 14 amino acids. V lost 5 bases, J lost 2 bases, and 11 bases lay in between. The CDR3 loop is CASSHDAVTDTQYF. The CDR3 region has the DNA TGCGCCAGCAGTCACGACGCAGTCACAGATACGCAGTATTTT.

This chain links TRBV11-2 with TRBJ2-3; 7 positions agree with TRBD1. Germline V CDR1 and CDR2: SGHAT, FQNNGV. With V trimmed by 3 bases and J by 4 bases, 7 bases remained unmatched. The CDR3 extends over 15 amino acids. The CDR3 loop reads CASSFGQVLSDTQYF. The DNA of the CDR3 is TGTGCCAGCAGCTTTGGACAGGTCCTTTCAGATACGCAGTATTTT.

This clone was picked up one time. This chain uses TRBV5-6 with TRBJ2-3, with 8 nucleotides matching TRBD1. The length of the CDR3 is 15 residues. Germline lookup yields CDR1 SGHDT and CDR2 YYEEEE. Unmatched junction bases numbered 6, after V lost 4 bases and J lost 2 bases. The CDR3 is CASSLDRGPTDTQYF. As DNA, the CDR3 is TGTGCCAGCAGCCTTGACAGGGGCCCCACAGATACGCAGTATTTT.

This chain links TRBV5-1 with TRBJ2-3; 10 nucleotides align to TRBD2. V gave up 3 bases and J gave up 6 bases; unmatched junction bases: 13. The CDR3 totals 17 residues. Germline loops: CDR1 SGHRS, CDR2 YFSETQ. This chain's CDR3 is CASSSGGLAGALDTQYF. CDR3 coding DNA: TGCGCCAGCAGCTCCGGCGGTCTAGCGGGGGCCCTGGATACGCAGTATTTT.

This clone was recorded only once. This sequence joins TRBV13 and TRBJ2-7, with 10 positions matching TRBD1. V was pared by 7 bases and J by 7 bases, with 13 bases of the junction left unmatched. This CDR3 comprises 15 residues. CDR1 is PRHDT, CDR2 FYEKMQ, per germline (reference sequence). This chain's CDR3 is CASTTGQGQAREQYF. The CDR3 region has the DNA TGTGCCAGCACCACGGGACAGGGGCAAGCCCGGGAGCAGTACTTC.